Presented here are 9 T cell receptor beta chains from one specimen sequenced in a study of T cells in localized non-small cell lung cancer. Data came from immunoSEQ multiplex PCR; TCRdb stores just in-frame clones and leaves some out. The table records nearly 35,000 clones, more than 70% of them present only once. The sample consisted of peripheral blood, taken before any cancer treatment. Receptors were obtained from a woman between 40 and 69 years old with stage I lung adenocarcinoma.

The CDR3 coding sequence is TGTGCCAGCAGTTTCCGCAGGGGCACAGATACGCAGTATTTT. Amino acid sequence: CASSFRRGTDTQYF. This rearrangement joins TRBV27 to TRBJ2-3; perhaps TRBD1 as D (5 bases). The germline CDR1 and CDR2 sequences are MNHEY and SMNVEV (reference sequence). The CDR3 runs to 14 residues. Trimming took off 3 bases at V and 1 base at J, with 8 bases between the two ends.

The J gene is TRBJ2-6, the V gene TRBV29-1; 12 nucleotides match TRBD1. Germline V gene data show CDR1 as SQVTM and CDR2 as ANQGSEA. The V segment lost 6 bases and the J segment 4 bases; nucleotides outside the gene matches: 7. The CDR3 is 16 residues long. This CDR3 reads CSVQGQGALGANVLTF. Written as DNA, the CDR3 is TGCAGCGTACAGGGACAGGGGGCGCTCGGGGCCAACGTCCTGACTTTC. Filled out from reference TRBV29-1 and TRBJ2-6, the complete variable domain reads SAVISQKPSRDICQRGTSLTIQCQVDSQVTMMFWYRQQPGQSLTLIATANQGSEATYESGFVIDKFPISRPNLTFSTLTVSNMSPEDSSIYLCSVQGQGALGANVLTFGAGSRLTVL.

The V gene is TRBV2, the J gene TRBJ2-1; D call uncertain. The CDR3 spans 15 residues. Germline CDR1 and CDR2: SNHLY and FYNNEI. Trimming removed 7 bases from V and 0 bases from J, with 13 bases in between. In nucleotides, the CDR3 is TGTGCCAGCAATGTAGTGCTTAGCTCCTACAATGAGCAGTTCTTC. Encoded protein: CASNVVLSSYNEQFF.

The V gene is TRBV11-2, the J gene TRBJ2-3; D is perhaps TRBD2 (6 bases). V was pared by 5 bases and J by 6 bases, with 21 bases between. CDR3 length: 16 residues. Per germline, CDR1 SGHAT and CDR2 FQNNGV. CDR3 DNA: TGTGCCAGCAGCCCCGACGGGGGTCCCCCTGGGGATACGCAGTATTTT. It specifies CASSPDGGPPGDTQYF.

This sequence joins TRBV2 and TRBJ1-6, with 10 bases that match TRBD1. Losses at the gene ends were 5 bases for V and 7 bases for J; bases not matched to a gene: 5. Per the germline V gene, CDR1 is SNHLY and CDR2 is FYNNEI. The CDR3 has 15 amino acids. CDR3: CASSLGTGANSPLHF. CDR3 sequence (DNA): TGTGCCAGCAGTCTCGGGACAGGGGCCAATTCACCCCTCCACTTT.

The rearrangement uses TRBV6-6 and TRBJ1-2; tentative D call: TRBD1 (6 bases). Germline V gene lookup returns CDR1 MNHNY and CDR2 SVGAGI (reference sequence). The V gene lost 7 bases and the J gene lost 5 bases, with 20 bases spanning the gap. The CDR3 contains 15 residues. This CDR3 is CASTTGTNNPYGYTF. In DNA, the CDR3 is TGTGCCAGCACCACCGGGACAAACAACCCGTATGGCTACACCTTC.

The V gene is TRBV10-3, the J gene TRBJ2-3; D tentatively fits TRBD1 or TRBD2 (5 bases each). This CDR3 is 17 amino acids long. Looked up from germline, CDR1 is ENHRY and CDR2 is SYGVKD. Trimming took 3 bases from V and 6 from J, leaving 22 bases between them. The CDR3 DNA reads TGTGCCATCAGTGATACTAGGGGCGCCGGGTCGGGGGATACGCAGTATTTT. Translation: CAISDTRGAGSGDTQYF.

The chain employs TRBV7-9 and TRBJ2-1; D may be TRBD1 (5 bases). CDR3 length equals 13 residues. Trimming took 5 bases from V and 7 from J, leaving 12 bases between them. Germline V gives CDR1 SEHNR, CDR2 FQNEAQ (reference sequence). CDR3 DNA: TGTGCCAGCAGCCTCGACAGTGTGAATGAGCAGTTCTTC. Translation: CASSLDSVNEQFF.

This clone was recorded a few times. V gene TRBV6-4 combines with J gene TRBJ2-3; 10 nucleotides agree with TRBD2. Germline CDR1 MRHNA, CDR2 SNTAGT. The CDR3 sequence is 14 residues long. V lost 6 bases and J lost 2; bases outside the gene matches: 2. The CDR3 coding sequence is TGTGCCAGCAGCCTAGCGGGGGCCACAGATACGCAGTATTTT. Amino acids: CASSLAGATDTQYF.